The 23 T cell receptor beta chains below were found in one sample sequenced in a study of blood T cell repertoires in COVID-19. Profiling relied on immunoSEQ multiplex PCR, and the TCRdb table lists in-frame clones only, not all of them. This table holds roughly 160,000 clones, approximately 85% found once. Material for sequencing was peripheral blood. All receptors derive from a man older than 75 with COVID-19, enrolled during active disease.

The chain is built from TRBV6-2 or TRBV6-3 and TRBJ2-1; 8 bases are shared with TRBD2. Germline-derived CDR1 and CDR2 are MNHEY and SVGEGT. Trimming cost V 5 bases and J 4 bases; bases outside gene matches: 10. This CDR3 contains 16 residues. The CDR3 loop reads CASSTLSGGAYNEQFF. The CDR3 bases are TGTGCCAGCAGTACCCTGAGCGGGGGAGCATACAATGAGCAGTTCTTC.

The chain joins TRBV9 to TRBJ1-2; D gene ambiguous. This CDR3 comprises 15 residues. V lost 2 bases to trimming and J lost 4 bases, with 15 bases between them. Germline CDR1 and CDR2: SGDLS and YYNGEE. The DNA for the CDR3 is TGTGCCAGCAGCGTTACTACCACGGCCGTCTATGGCTACACCTTC. Translation gives CASSVTTTAVYGYTF.

This sequence joins TRBV19 and TRBJ2-2; D may be TRBD1 (5 bases). Germline assignment: CDR1 LNHDA and CDR2 SQIVND (reference sequence). The CDR3 extends over 15 amino acids. With 5 bases removed from V and 6 bases from J, the gap between germline ends came to 16 bases. The CDR3 coding sequence is TGTGCCAGTAGTGACATCCCCCGACAGTCCGGGGAGCTGTTTTTT. This codes for CASSDIPRQSGELFF.

The chain links TRBV24-1 to TRBJ1-1; no definite D call. Germline loops: CDR1 KGHDR, CDR2 SFDVKD. There are 12 residues in the CDR3. V was cut by 3 bases and J by 10 bases, with 11 bases left in between. The CDR3 reads CATSDLGGRAFF. As DNA, the CDR3 is TGTGCCACCAGTGATCTCGGTGGGCGAGCTTTCTTT.

The CDR3, as DNA: TGTGCCAGCAGTGAGGACAGGGCGGATGAAAAACTGTTTTTT. This codes for CASSEDRADEKLFF. The chain recombines TRBV2 with TRBJ1-4; 8 nucleotides align to TRBD1. The CDR3 covers 14 residues. Germline V gene sequence: CDR1 SNHLY, CDR2 FYNNEI. J lost 6 bases, V lost 3 bases, and 3 bases had no gene match.

The chain links TRBV5-1 to TRBJ1-1, with a possible D match to TRBD1 (5 bases). V was pared by 0 bases and J by 5 bases, with 11 bases between. Germline assignment: CDR1 SGHRS and CDR2 YFSETQ. The CDR3 is 14 residues long. CDR3 nucleotides: TGCGCCAGCAGCTTGGTCCAGGGTTCGACTGAAGCTTTCTTT. This encodes CASSLVQGSTEAFF. Combining the CDR3 with reference TRBV5-1 and TRBJ1-1 gives the whole variable domain KAGVTQTPRYLIKTRGQQVTLSCSPISGHRSVSWYQQTPGQGLQFLFEYFSETQRNKGNFPGRFSGRQFSNSRSEMNVSTLELGDSALYLCASSLVQGSTEAFFGQGTRLTVV.

The V gene is TRBV7-2, the J gene TRBJ2-7, with a possible D match to TRBD1 (6 bases). Germline values: CDR1 SGHTA, CDR2 FQGNSA. V dropped 5 bases and J dropped 3 bases, with 8 bases sitting between them. There are 12 residues in the CDR3. The CDR3 DNA reads as TGTGCCAGCAGCCCGACAGGCTACGAGCAGTACTTC. Its protein is CASSPTGYEQYF.

The chain has TRBV10-3 and TRBJ2-5; the match to TRBD2 covers 9 bases. Per the germline V gene, CDR1 is ENHRY and CDR2 is SYGVKD. This CDR3 region has 12 residues. V lost 10 bases, J lost 4 bases, and 4 bases stayed unmatched. In DNA form, the CDR3 reads TGTGCCAGCGGGGGGGCTCCAGAGACCCAGTACTTC. Translated, it gives CASGGAPETQYF.

This clone was picked up one time. The V call is TRBV7-2, the J call TRBJ2-5; TRBD2 matches at 9 bases. CDR3 length: 14 amino acids. After removal of 2 bases from V and 5 bases from J, the junction contained 3 bases not matched to a gene. Looked up from germline, CDR1 is SGHTA and CDR2 is FQGNSA. The CDR3 spells CASSLLAGLETQYF. CDR3 nucleotide sequence: TGTGCCAGCAGCTTACTAGCGGGGCTGGAGACCCAGTACTTC.

The J gene is TRBJ1-6, the V gene TRBV10-1; 7 bases are a match to TRBD1. V was clipped by 0 bases and J by 0 bases; unmatched bases: 8. Germline V gene data show CDR1 as WNHNN and CDR2 as SYGVQD (reference sequence). The CDR3 has 19 residues. CDR3 residues: CASSESQGQFLSYNSPLHF. CDR3 nucleotides: TGCGCCAGCAGTGAGTCGCAGGGACAGTTTCTCTCCTATAATTCACCCCTCCACTTT.

The V and J genes are TRBV29-1 and TRBJ1-2; the match to TRBD1 covers 7 bases. Germline values: CDR1 SQVTM, CDR2 ANQGSEA. V trimming: 7 bases; J trimming: 0 bases; junction bases outside the gene matches: 8. The CDR3 extends over 14 amino acids. The CDR3 reads CSGFLQGANYGYTF. CDR3 nucleotide sequence: TGCAGCGGATTCCTGCAGGGGGCTAACTATGGCTACACCTTC.

V and J are TRBV19 and TRBJ2-4; D possibly corresponds to TRBD1 (5 bases). Germline CDR1 reads LNHDA; CDR2 reads SQIVND (reference sequence). V was cut by 1 base and J by 0 bases, with 13 bases left in between. CDR3 length: 17 amino acids. In DNA, the CDR3 is TGTGCCAGTAGTATAGGTCCAGGGCCCGTAGCCAAAAACATTCAGTACTTC. As protein: CASSIGPGPVAKNIQYF.

This chain joins TRBV5-4 and TRBJ2-7, with 8 bases matching TRBD1. Germline V gives CDR1 SGHNT, CDR2 YYREEE (reference sequence). Losses at the gene ends were 3 bases for V and 3 bases for J; bases not matched to a gene: 5. This CDR3 has 14 amino acids. For the CDR3, the DNA is TGTGCCAGCAGCTCCCGACAGGGGAACTACGAGCAGTACTTC. Translated: CASSSRQGNYEQYF.

The rearrangement uses TRBV19 and TRBJ1-2; unclear D gene. The V gene lost 6 bases and the J gene lost 3 bases, with 17 bases spanning the gap. There are 15 residues in the CDR3. Germline loops: CDR1 LNHDA, CDR2 SQIVND (reference sequence). The CDR3, as DNA: TGTGCCAGTAGCCCTAGGTCCGGCGGCTACTATGGCTACACCTTC. This gives the protein CASSPRSGGYYGYTF.

The genes are TRBV28 and TRBJ2-3, with a weak D call TRBD2 (5 bases). Per the germline V gene, CDR1 is MDHEN and CDR2 is SYDVKM. Deletions cut 5 bases from V and 1 base from J, with 19 bases between. The CDR3 sequence is 17 residues long. CDR3 region: CASSPSPPGIGTDTQYF. In DNA, the CDR3 is TGTGCCAGCAGTCCCTCCCCCCCGGGGATTGGCACAGATACGCAGTATTTT.

The genes are TRBV6-2 or TRBV6-3 and TRBJ1-2, with 7 bases identical to TRBD1. Germline CDR1 MNHEY, CDR2 SVGEGT. CDR3 length: 16 amino acids. V shed 4 bases and J 4 bases; nucleotides not matched to a gene: 12. As DNA, the CDR3 is TGTGCCAGCAGTTCTACTACCTACAGGGGTGGCTATGGCTACACCTTC. Translation gives CASSSTTYRGGYGYTF.

The rearrangement uses TRBV5-4 and TRBJ2-1; 10 bases match TRBD2. The CDR3 length is 15 residues. With V trimmed by 5 bases and J by 8 bases, 10 bases remained unmatched. Germline V gene sequence: CDR1 SGHNT, CDR2 YYREEE (reference sequence). CDR3 coding DNA: TGTGCCAGCAGTCCCCCAGCGGGGGGGCCGGATGAGCAGTTCTTC. This sequence encodes CASSPPAGGPDEQFF.

This chain uses TRBV18 with TRBJ2-3; 7 bases agree with TRBD2. J lost 6 bases, V lost 7 bases, and 1 base had no gene match. CDR3 length: 11 amino acids. Looked up from germline, CDR1 is KGHSH and CDR2 is LQKENI. The CDR3, as DNA: TGTGCCAGCTACGGGGGGGATACGCAGTATTTT. Protein sequence: CASYGGDTQYF.

The CDR3 DNA sequence: TGTGCCAGCAGCTTCGAGGGAGCGGGGGGGCCGAGAGAGACCCAGTACTTC. The encoded protein is CASSFEGAGGPRETQYF. The chain joins TRBV7-9 to TRBJ2-5, with 10 bases lining up with TRBD2. The CDR3 extends over 17 amino acids. Per the germline V gene, CDR1 is SEHNR and CDR2 is FQNEAQ (reference sequence). J lost 4 bases, V lost 3 bases, and 11 bases had no gene match. Full variable domain (outside the CDR3, taken from reference TRBV7-9 and TRBJ2-5): DTGVSQNPRHKITKRGQNVTFRCDPISEHNRLYWYRQTLGQGPEFLTYFQNEAQLEKSRLLSDRFSAERPKGSFSTLEIQRTEQGDSAMYLCASSFEGAGGPRETQYFGPGTRLLVL.

The rearrangement joins TRBV18 to TRBJ2-3; 7 positions agree with TRBD1. The CDR3 is 15 residues long. Losses at the gene ends were 1 base for V and 1 base for J; bases not matched to a gene: 2. Per the germline V gene, CDR1 is KGHSH and CDR2 is LQKENI. The CDR3 protein is CASSPLGQGTDTQYF. CDR3 DNA: TGTGCCAGCTCACCACTTGGACAGGGCACAGATACGCAGTATTTT.

The rearrangement links TRBV19 to TRBJ2-3; 11 nucleotides line up with TRBD2. The germline V gene encodes CDR1 LNHDA and CDR2 SQIVND (reference sequence). The CDR3 covers 15 residues. The trim removed 5 bases at V and 1 base at J, leaving 2 bases unmatched. The DNA for the CDR3 is TGTGCCAGTAGTCAACTAGCGGGGGGCACAGATACGCAGTATTTT. Protein: CASSQLAGGTDTQYF.

The chain has TRBV12-3 or TRBV12-4 and TRBJ1-1; D possibly corresponds to TRBD1 (6 bases). V lost 6 bases, J lost 5 bases, and 13 bases lay in between. The CDR3 spans 13 residues. CDR3 protein: CASSLTGRTEAFF. The CDR3 DNA is TGTGCCAGCAGCCTTACAGGGCGAACTGAAGCTTTCTTT.

The V gene is TRBV12-3 or TRBV12-4, the J gene TRBJ1-2, with D perhaps matching TRBD1 (6 bases). The CDR3 length is 13 residues. V gave up 6 bases and J gave up 6 bases, with 14 bases separating them. The CDR3 loop reads CASSRGSINGYTF. CDR3 DNA sequence: TGTGCCAGCAGCAGGGGAAGTATAAATGGCTACACCTTC.